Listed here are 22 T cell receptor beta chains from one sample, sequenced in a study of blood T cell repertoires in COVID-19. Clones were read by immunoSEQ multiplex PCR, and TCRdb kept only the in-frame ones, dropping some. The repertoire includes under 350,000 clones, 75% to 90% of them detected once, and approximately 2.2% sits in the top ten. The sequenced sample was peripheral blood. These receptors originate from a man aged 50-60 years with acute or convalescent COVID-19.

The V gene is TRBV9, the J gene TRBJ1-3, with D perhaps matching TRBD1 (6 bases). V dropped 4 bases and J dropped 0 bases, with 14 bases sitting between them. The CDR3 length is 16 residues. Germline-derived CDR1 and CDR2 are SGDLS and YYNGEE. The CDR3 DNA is TGTGCCAGCAGCTACCGACAGGAGAGCTCTGGAAACACCATATATTTT. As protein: CASSYRQESSGNTIYF.

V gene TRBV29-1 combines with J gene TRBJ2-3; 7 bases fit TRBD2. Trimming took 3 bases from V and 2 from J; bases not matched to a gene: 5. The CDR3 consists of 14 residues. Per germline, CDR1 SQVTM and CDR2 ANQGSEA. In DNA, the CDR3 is TGCAGCGTTGATTGGGGGGGATACACAGATACGCAGTATTTT. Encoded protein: CSVDWGGYTDTQYF.

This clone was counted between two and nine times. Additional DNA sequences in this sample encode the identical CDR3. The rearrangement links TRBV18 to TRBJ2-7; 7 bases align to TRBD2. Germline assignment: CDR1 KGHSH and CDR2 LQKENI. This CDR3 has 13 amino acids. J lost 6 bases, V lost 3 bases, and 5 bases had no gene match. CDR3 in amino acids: CASSPGGSSEQYF. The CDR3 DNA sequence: TGTGCCAGCTCACCGGGAGGGAGCTCCGAGCAGTACTTC.

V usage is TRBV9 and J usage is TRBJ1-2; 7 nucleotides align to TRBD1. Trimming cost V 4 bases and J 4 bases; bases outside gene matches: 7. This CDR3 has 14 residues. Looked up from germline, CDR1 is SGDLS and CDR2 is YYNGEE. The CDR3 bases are TGTGCCAGCAGCTTAGGACAGGCCATCTATGGCTACACCTTC. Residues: CASSLGQAIYGYTF.

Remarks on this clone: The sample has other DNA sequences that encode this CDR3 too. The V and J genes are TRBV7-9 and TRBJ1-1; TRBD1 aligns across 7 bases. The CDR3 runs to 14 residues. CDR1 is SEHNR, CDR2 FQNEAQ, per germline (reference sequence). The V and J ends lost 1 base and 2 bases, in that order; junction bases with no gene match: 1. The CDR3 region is CASSLGDRNTEAFF. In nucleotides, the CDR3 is TGTGCCAGCAGCTTAGGGGACAGAAACACTGAAGCTTTCTTT.

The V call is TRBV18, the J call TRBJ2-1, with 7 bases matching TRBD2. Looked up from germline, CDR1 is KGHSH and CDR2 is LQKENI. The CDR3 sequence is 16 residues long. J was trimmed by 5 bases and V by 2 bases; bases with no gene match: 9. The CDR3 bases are TGTGCCAGCTCACCAGAATTACAGCGGGGTAACAATGAGCAGTTCTTC. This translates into CASSPELQRGNNEQFF.

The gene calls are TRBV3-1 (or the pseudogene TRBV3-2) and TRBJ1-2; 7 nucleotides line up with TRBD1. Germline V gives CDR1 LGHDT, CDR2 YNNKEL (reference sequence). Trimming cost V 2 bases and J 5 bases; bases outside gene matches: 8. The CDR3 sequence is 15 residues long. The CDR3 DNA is TGTGCCAGCAGCCAACTGAGGGGGCAGTTGTATGGCTACACCTTC. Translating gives CASSQLRGQLYGYTF.

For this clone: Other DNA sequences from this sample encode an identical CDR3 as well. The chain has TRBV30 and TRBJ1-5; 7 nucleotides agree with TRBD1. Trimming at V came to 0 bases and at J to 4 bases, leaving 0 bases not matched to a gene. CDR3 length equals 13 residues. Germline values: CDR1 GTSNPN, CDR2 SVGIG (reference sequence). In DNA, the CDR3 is TGTGCCTGGAGTGTACAGGGGAATCAGCCCCAGCATTTT. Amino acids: CAWSVQGNQPQHF.

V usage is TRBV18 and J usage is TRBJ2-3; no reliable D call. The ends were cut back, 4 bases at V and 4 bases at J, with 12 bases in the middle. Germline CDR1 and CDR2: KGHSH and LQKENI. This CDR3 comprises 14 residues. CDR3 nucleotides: TGTGCCAGCTCACGGAGTACTGGCGCAGATACGCAGTATTTT. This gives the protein CASSRSTGADTQYF.

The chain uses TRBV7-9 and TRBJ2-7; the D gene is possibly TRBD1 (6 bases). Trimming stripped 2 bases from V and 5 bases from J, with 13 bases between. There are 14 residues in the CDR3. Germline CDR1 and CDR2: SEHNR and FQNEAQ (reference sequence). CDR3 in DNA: TGTGCCAGCAGCTTAAACAGGGAAGTCGACGAGCAGTACTTC. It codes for CASSLNREVDEQYF.

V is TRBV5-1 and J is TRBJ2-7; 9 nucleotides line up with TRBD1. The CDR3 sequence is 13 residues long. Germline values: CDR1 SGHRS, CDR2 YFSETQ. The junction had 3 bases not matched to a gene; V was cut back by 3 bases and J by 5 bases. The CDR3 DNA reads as TGCGCCAGCAGCTGGGACAGGGCGGACGAGCAGTACTTC. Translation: CASSWDRADEQYF.

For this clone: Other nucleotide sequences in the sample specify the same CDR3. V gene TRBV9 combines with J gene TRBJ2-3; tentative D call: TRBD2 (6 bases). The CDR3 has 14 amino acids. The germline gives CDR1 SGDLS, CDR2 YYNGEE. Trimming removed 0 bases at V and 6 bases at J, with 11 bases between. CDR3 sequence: CASSVEGLGDTQYF. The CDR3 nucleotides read TGTGCCAGCAGCGTAGAGGGACTCGGGGATACGCAGTATTTT.

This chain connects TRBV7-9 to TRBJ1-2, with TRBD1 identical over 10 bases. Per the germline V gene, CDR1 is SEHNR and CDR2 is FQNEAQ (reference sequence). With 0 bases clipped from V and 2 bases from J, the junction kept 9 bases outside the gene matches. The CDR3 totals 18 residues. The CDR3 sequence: CASSLAGDRGLSNYGYTF. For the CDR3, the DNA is TGTGCCAGCAGCTTAGCTGGGGACAGGGGATTGTCGAACTATGGCTACACCTTC.

The CDR3 DNA reads TGTGCCAGCAGCCCATCGGGGGGGGCAGAGACCCAGTACTTC. This sequence encodes CASSPSGGAETQYF. This chain links TRBV5-4 with TRBJ2-5, with 8 bases fitting TRBD2. This CDR3 has 14 amino acids. Per the germline V gene, CDR1 is SGHNT and CDR2 is YYREEE (reference sequence). J gave up 4 bases and V 4 bases, and 6 bases lay outside the gene matches.

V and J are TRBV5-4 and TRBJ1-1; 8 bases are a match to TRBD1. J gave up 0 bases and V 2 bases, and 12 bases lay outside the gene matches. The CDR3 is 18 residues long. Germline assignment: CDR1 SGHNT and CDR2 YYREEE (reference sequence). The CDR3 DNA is TGTGCCAGCAGCTTTCTGCCCCGGCAGGGGGCCCTGAACACTGAAGCTTTCTTT. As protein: CASSFLPRQGALNTEAFF.

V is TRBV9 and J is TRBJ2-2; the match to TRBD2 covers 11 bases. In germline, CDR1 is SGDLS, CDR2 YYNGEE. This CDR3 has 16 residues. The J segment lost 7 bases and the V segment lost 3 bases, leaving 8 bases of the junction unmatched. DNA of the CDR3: TGTGCCAGCAGCGAACGACTAGCGGGGTCGAGCGGGGAGCTGTTTTTT. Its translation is CASSERLAGSSGELFF.

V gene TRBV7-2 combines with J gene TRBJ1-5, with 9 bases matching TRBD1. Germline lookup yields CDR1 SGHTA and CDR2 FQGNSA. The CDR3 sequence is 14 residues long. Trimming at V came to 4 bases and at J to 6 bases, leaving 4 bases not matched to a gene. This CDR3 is CASSSTGGSQPQHF. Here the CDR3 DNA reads TGTGCCAGCAGCTCGACAGGGGGTAGTCAGCCCCAGCATTTT.

The CDR3 bases are TGTGCCAGCAGCTTAAGTGGGGGGGACTACGAGCAGTACTTC. Its translation is CASSLSGGDYEQYF. The J gene is TRBJ2-7, the V gene TRBV11-3, with 7 positions matching TRBD2. J lost 3 bases, V lost 2 bases, and 4 bases had no gene match. The germline V gene encodes CDR1 SGHNT and CDR2 YENEEA. The CDR3 length is 14 residues.

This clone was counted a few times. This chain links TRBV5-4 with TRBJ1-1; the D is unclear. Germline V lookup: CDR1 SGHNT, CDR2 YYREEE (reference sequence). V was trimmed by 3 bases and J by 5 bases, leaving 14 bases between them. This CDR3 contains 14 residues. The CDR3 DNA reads TGTGCCAGCAGCTCCCGTCTAACTACGACTGAAGCTTTCTTT. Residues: CASSSRLTTTEAFF.

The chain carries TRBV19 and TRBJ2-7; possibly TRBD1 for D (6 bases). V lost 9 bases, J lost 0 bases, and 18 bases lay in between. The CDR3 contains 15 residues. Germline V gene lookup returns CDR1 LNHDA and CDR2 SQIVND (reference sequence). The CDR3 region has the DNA TGTGCCAGCTCAATCATCCGGGACAACTCCTACGAGCAGTACTTC. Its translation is CASSIIRDNSYEQYF.

The CDR3 DNA reads TGTGCCAGCAGCGCCCGGGACAGGGATGGCTACACCTTC. This translates into CASSARDRDGYTF. The gene calls are TRBV7-9 and TRBJ1-2; 9 positions match TRBD1. CDR3 length: 13 residues. Germline lookup yields CDR1 SEHNR and CDR2 FQNEAQ (reference sequence). Trimming cost V 5 bases and J 6 bases; bases outside gene matches: 4.

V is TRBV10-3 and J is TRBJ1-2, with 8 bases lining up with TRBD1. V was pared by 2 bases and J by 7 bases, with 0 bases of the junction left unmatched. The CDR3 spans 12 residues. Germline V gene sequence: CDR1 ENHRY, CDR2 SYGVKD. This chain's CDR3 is CAISEDRGGYTF. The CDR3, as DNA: TGTGCCATCAGTGAGGACAGGGGTGGCTACACCTTC.